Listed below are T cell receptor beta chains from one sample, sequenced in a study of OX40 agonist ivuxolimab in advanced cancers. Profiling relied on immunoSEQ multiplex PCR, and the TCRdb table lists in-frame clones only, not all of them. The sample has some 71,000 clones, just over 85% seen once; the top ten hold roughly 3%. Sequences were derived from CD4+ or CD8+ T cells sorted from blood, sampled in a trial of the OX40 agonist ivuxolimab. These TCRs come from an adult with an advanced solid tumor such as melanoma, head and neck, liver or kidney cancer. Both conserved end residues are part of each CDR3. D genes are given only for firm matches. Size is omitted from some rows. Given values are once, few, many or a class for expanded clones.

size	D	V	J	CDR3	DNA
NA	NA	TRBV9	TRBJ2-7	CASSVWQGKQYF	TGTGCCAGCAGCGTCTGGCAGGGAAAGCAGTACTTC
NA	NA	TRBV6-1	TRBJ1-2	CASSSTDSLYGYTF	TGTGCCAGCAGTTCAACGGACAGTCTATATGGCTACACCTTC
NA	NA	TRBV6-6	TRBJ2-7	CASSYPRSFDEQYF	TGTGCCAGCAGTTACCCACGGTCATTTGACGAGCAGTACTTC
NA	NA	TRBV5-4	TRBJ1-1	CASSFGQMNTEAFF	TGTGCCAGCAGCTTCGGACAGATGAACACTGAAGCTTTCTTT
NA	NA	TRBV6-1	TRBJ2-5	CASSEGWRGVQETQYF	TGTGCCAGCAGTGAAGGGTGGAGGGGGGTCCAAGAGACCCAGTACTTC
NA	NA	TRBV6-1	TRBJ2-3	CASTMRGTDTQYF	TGTGCCAGCACGATGCGGGGAACAGATACGCAGTATTTT
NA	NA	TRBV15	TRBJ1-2	CATGEGPRGYTF	TGTGCCACCGGGGAGGGGCCGAGGGGCTACACCTTC
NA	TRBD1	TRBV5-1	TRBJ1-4	CASSLGQGSEKLFF	TGCGCCAGCAGCTTGGGACAGGGTTCTGAAAAACTGTTTTTT
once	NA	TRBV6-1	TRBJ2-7	CASSGGRRQYEQYF	TGTGCCAGCAGCGGGGGACGCCGACAGTACGAGCAGTACTTC
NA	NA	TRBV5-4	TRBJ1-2	CASSLVGTIGDYGYTF	TGTGCCAGCAGCTTGGTAGGGACAATAGGGGACTATGGCTACACCTTC
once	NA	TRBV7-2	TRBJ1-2	CASSLVEGGGNYGYTF	TGTGCCAGCAGCTTAGTGGAAGGAGGGGGTAACTATGGCTACACCTTC
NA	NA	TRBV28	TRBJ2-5	CASVAGGQETQYF	TGTGCCAGCGTGGCTGGCGGGCAAGAGACCCAGTACTTC
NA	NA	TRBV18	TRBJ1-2	CASSPPTGGAGGYTF	TGTGCCAGCTCACCACCTACCGGAGGGGCGGGTGGCTACACCTTC
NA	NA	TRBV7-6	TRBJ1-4	CASSLQEANEKLFF	TGTGCCAGCAGCTTACAGGAAGCTAATGAAAAACTGTTTTTT
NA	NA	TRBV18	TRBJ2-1	CASSPGVSSYNEQFF	TGTGCCAGCTCACCAGGGGTAAGCTCCTACAATGAGCAGTTCTTC
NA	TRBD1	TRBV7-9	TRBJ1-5	CASSLGRSQGNQPQHF	TGTGCCAGCAGCTTAGGGAGATCACAGGGGAATCAGCCCCAGCATTTT
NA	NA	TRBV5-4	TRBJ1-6	CASSHEGGANNSPLHF	TGTGCCAGCAGCCATGAGGGGGGCGCTAATAATTCACCCCTCCACTTT
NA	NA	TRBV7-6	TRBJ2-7	CASTQGGGPYEQYF	TGTGCCAGCACCCAGGGGGGGGGCCCCTACGAGCAGTACTTC
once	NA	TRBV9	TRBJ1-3	CASSVAPGAGNTIYF	TGTGCCAGCAGCGTAGCTCCAGGGGCTGGAAACACCATATATTTT
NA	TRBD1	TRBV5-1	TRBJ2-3	CASSLVRAGGTDTQYF	TGCGCCAGCAGCTTGGTAAGGGCAGGGGGAACAGATACGCAGTATTTT
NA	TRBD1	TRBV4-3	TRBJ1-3	CASSQDQGAGNTIYF	TGCGCCAGCAGCCAAGATCAGGGGGCTGGAAACACCATATATTTT
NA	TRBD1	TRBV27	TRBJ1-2	CASSRGDRGNYGYTF	TGTGCCAGCAGTCGTGGGGACAGGGGTAACTATGGCTACACCTTC
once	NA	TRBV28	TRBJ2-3	CASRLFGGSGNSAGDTQYF	TGTGCCAGCAGACTCTTCGGGGGTTCCGGAAACAGTGCAGGAGATACGCAGTATTTT
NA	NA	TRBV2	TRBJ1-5	CASSRANQPQHF	TGTGCCAGCAGCCGGGCCAATCAGCCCCAGCATTTT
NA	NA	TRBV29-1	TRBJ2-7	CSVAGIVTYEQYF	TGCAGCGTTGCTGGGATCGTAACCTACGAGCAGTACTTC
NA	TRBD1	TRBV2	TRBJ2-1	CASSGQGGAYNEQFF	TGTGCCAGCAGCGGACAGGGAGGAGCCTACAATGAGCAGTTCTTC
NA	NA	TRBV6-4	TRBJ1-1	CASSDVRGTEAFF	TGTGCCAGCAGTGACGTACGAGGGACTGAAGCTTTCTTT
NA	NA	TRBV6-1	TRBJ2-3	CASSPEGLDTQYF	TGTGCCAGCAGCCCGGAGGGACTCGATACGCAGTATTTT
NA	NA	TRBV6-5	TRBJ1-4	CASSPSTDPNEKLFF	TGTGCCAGCAGCCCCTCCACGGACCCCAATGAAAAACTGTTTTTT
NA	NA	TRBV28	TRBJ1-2	CASSLSQANYGYTF	TGTGCCAGCAGTCTCTCACAGGCTAACTATGGCTACACCTTC
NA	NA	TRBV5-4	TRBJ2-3	CASSLSLNGRMSTDTQYF	TGTGCCAGCAGCCTATCTTTGAACGGACGGATGAGCACAGATACGCAGTATTTT
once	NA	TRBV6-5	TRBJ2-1	CASSQGHEQFF	TGTGCCAGCAGTCAGGGCCATGAGCAGTTCTTC
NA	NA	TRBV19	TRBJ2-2	CASSKTTGSNTGELFF	TGTGCCAGTAGTAAGACTACAGGGTCGAACACCGGGGAGCTGTTTTTT
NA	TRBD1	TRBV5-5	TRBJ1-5	CASSTTGDQPQHF	TGTGCCAGCAGCACAACAGGGGATCAGCCCCAGCATTTT
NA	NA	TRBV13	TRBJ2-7	CASSFGPIRYEQYF	TGTGCCAGCAGCTTCGGACCGATACGCTACGAGCAGTACTTC
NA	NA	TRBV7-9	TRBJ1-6	CASSAGRDSPLHF	TGTGCCAGCAGCGCCGGAAGGGATTCACCCCTCCACTTT
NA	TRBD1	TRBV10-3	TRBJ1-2	CAISTGTDYGYTF	TGTGCCATCAGCACCGGGACAGACTATGGCTACACCTTC
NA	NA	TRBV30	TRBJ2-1	CAWSVLRVANEQFF	TGTGCCTGGAGTGTACTAAGGGTGGCAAATGAGCAGTTCTTC